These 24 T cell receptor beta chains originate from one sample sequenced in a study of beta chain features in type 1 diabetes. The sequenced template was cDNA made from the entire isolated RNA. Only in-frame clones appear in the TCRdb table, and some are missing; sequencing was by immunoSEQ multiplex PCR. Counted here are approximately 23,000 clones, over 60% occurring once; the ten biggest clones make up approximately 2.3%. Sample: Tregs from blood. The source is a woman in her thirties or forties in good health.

For the CDR3, the DNA is TGTGCCAGCGCGGTACAGGGGGCAACCAAAAACATTCAGTACTTC. This encodes CASAVQGATKNIQYF. This chain joins TRBV5-5 and TRBJ2-4; TRBD1 matches at 9 bases. Germline CDR1 and CDR2: SGHKS and YYEKEE (reference sequence). V trimming: 7 bases; J trimming: 2 bases; junction bases outside the gene matches: 7. The CDR3 has 15 amino acids.

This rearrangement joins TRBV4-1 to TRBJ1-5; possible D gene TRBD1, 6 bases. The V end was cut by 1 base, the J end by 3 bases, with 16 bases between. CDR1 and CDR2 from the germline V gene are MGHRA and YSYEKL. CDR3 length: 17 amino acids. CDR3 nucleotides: TGCGCCAGCAGCCAAGCTTTAGGTCAGGGGTACAATCAGCCCCAGCATTTT. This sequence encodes CASSQALGQGYNQPQHF.

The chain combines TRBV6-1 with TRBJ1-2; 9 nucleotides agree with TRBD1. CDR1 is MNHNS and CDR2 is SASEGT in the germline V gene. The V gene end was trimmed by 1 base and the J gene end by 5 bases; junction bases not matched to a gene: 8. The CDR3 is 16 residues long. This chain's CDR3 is CASSEGWGQGGYGYTF. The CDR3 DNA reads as TGTGCCAGCAGTGAAGGATGGGGACAGGGAGGTTATGGCTACACCTTC.

The CDR3 reads CASSSRQLYSYGYTF. The CDR3 nucleotides read TGTGCCAGCAGCTCCAGACAGTTGTATAGCTATGGCTACACCTTC. This rearrangement joins TRBV7-2 to TRBJ1-2; D might be TRBD1 (5 bases). CDR3 length equals 15 residues. Trimming stripped 4 bases from V and 4 bases from J, with 16 bases between. The germline CDR1 and CDR2 sequences are SGHTA and FQGNSA.

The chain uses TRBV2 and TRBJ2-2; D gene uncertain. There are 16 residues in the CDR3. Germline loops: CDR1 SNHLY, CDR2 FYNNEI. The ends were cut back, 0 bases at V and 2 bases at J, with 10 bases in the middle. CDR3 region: CASSEARGTNTGELFF. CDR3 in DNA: TGTGCCAGCAGTGAAGCGCGAGGTACCAACACCGGGGAGCTGTTTTTT.

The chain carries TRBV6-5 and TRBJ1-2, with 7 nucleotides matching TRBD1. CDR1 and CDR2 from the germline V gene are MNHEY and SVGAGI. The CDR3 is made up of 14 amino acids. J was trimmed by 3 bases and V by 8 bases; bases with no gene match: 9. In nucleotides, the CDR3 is TGTGCCAGCTCCTTAACAGGGGCCGACTATGGCTACACCTTC. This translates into CASSLTGADYGYTF.

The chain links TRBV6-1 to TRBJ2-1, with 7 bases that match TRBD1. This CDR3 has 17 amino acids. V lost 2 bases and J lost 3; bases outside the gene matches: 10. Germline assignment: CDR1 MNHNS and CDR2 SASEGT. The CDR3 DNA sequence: TGTGCCAGCAGTGAAAACAGGGGAACCTTACTCTACAATGAGCAGTTCTTC. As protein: CASSENRGTLLYNEQFF.

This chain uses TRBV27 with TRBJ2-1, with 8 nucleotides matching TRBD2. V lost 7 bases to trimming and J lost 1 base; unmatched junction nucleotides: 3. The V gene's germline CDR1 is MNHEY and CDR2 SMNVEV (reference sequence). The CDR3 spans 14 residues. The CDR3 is CASNGGASYNEQFF. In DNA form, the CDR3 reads TGTGCCAGCAACGGGGGGGCTTCCTACAATGAGCAGTTCTTC.

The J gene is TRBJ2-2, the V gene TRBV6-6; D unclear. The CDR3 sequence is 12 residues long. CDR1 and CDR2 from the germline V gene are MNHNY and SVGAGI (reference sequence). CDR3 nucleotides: TGTGCTGGGTCGGGTGACACCGGGGAGCTGTTTTTT. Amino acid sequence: CAGSGDTGELFF.

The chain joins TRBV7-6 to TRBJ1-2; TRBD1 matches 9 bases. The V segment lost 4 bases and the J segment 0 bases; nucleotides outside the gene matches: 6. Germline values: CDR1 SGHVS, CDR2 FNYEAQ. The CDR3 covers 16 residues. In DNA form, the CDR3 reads TGTGCCAGCAGCTGGGGGACAGGGACAGCTAACTATGGCTACACCTTC. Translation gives CASSWGTGTANYGYTF.

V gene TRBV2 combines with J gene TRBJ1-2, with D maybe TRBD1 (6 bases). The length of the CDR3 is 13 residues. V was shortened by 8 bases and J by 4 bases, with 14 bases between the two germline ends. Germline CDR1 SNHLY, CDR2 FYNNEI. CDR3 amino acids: CASRTVGRYGYTF. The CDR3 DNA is TGTGCCAGCCGGACAGTAGGGCGCTATGGCTACACCTTC.

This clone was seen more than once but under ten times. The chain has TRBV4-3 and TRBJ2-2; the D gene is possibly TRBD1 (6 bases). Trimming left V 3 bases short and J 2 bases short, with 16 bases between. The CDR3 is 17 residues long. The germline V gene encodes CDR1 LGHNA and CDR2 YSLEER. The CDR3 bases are TGCGCCAGCAGCCATCCCAGGGGCCCTTCTAACACCGGGGAGCTGTTTTTT. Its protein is CASSHPRGPSNTGELFF.

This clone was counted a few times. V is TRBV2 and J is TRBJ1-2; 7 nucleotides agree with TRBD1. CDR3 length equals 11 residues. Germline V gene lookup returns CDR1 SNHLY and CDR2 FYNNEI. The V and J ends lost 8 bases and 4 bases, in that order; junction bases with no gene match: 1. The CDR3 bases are TGTGCCAGCGCAGGGGGCTATGGCTACACCTTC. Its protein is CASAGGYGYTF.

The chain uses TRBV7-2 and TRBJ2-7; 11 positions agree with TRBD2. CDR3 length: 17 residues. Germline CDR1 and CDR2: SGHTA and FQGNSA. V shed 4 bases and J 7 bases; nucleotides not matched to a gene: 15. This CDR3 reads CASSSYKLAGEHHEQYF. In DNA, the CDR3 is TGTGCCAGCAGCTCGTATAAACTAGCGGGGGAACATCATGAGCAGTACTTC.

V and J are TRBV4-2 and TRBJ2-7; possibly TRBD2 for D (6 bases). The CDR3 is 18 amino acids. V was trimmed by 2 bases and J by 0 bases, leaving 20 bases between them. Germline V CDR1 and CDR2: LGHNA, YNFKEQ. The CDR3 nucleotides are TGTGCCAGCAGCCAACCACGCGGGGAAGCCCTTAGCTCCTACGAGCAGTACTTC. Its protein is CASSQPRGEALSSYEQYF.

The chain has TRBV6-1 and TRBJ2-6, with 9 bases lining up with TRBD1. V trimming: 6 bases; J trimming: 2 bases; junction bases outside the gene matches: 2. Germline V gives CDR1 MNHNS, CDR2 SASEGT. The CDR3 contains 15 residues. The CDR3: CASRGTGTGANVLTF. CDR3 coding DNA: TGTGCCAGCAGAGGGACAGGGACTGGGGCCAACGTCCTGACTTTC.

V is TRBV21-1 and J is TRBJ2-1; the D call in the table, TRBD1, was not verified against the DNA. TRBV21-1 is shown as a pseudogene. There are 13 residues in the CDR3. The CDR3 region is CASSKTGFSEQFF. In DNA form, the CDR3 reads TGTGCCAGCAGCAAAACAGGGTTTTCTGAGCAGTTCTTC.

CDR3 sequence (DNA): TGTGCTAGTGGCGCGCTGGAGACCCAGTACTTC. As protein: CASGALETQYF. The chain joins TRBV12-5 to TRBJ2-5, with D hard to call. CDR3 length: 11 residues. The germline V gene has CDR1 LGHNT and CDR2 FRNRAP. Trimming removed 6 bases from V and 5 bases from J, with 7 bases in between. The full variable domain, with the rest looked up from reference TRBV12-5 and TRBJ2-5, is DARVTQTPRHKVTEMGQEVTMRCQPILGHNTVFWYRQTMMQGLELLAYFRNRAPLDDSGMPKDRFSAEMPDATLATLKIQPSEPRDSAVYFCASGALETQYFGPGTRLLVL.

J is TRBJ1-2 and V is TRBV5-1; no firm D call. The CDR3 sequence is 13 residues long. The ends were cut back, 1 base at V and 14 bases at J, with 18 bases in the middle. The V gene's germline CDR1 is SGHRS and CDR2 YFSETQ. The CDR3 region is CASSLSGPGPYTF. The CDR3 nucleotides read TGCGCCAGCAGCTTGAGTGGGCCAGGCCCCTATACCTTC.

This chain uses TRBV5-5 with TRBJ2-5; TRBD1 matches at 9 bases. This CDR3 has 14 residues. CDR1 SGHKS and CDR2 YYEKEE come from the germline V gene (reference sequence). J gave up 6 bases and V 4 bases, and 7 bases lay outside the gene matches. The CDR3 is CASSDRDRVKTQYF. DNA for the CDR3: TGTGCCAGCAGCGACCGGGACAGGGTAAAGACCCAGTACTTC. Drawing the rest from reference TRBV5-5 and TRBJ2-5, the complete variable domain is DAGVTQSPTHLIKTRGQQVTLRCSPISGHKSVSWYQQVLGQGPQFIFQYYEKEERGRGNFPDRFSARQFPNYSSELNVNALLLGDSALYLCASSDRDRVKTQYFGPGTRLLVL.

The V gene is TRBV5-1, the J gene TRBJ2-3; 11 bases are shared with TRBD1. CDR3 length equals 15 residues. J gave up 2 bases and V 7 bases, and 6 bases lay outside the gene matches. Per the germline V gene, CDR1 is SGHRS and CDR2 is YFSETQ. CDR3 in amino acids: CASAGTGGYTDTQYF. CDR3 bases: TGCGCCAGCGCTGGGACAGGGGGGTACACAGATACGCAGTATTTT. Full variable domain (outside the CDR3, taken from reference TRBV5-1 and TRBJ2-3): KAGVTQTPRYLIKTRGQQVTLSCSPISGHRSVSWYQQTPGQGLQFLFEYFSETQRNKGNFPGRFSGRQFSNSRSEMNVSTLELGDSALYLCASAGTGGYTDTQYFGPGTRLTVL.

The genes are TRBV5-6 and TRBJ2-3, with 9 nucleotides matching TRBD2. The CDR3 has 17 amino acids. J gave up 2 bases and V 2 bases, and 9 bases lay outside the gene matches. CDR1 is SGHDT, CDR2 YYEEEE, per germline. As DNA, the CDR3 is TGTGCCAGCAGCTTCCCGCCTAGCGGGACAAACACAGATACGCAGTATTTT. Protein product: CASSFPPSGTNTDTQYF.

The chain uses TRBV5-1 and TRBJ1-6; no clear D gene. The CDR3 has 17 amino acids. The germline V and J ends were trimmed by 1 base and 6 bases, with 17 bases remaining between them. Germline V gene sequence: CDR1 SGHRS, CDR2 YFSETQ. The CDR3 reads CASSLRLAVLGNSPLHF. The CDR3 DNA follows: TGCGCCAGCAGCTTGAGATTGGCAGTCCTTGGTAATTCACCCCTCCACTTT.

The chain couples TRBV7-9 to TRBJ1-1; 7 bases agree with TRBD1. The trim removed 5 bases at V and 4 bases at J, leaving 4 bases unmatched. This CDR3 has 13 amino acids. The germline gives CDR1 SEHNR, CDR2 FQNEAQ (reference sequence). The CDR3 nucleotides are TGTGCCAGCAGCAACAGGGGTACCACTGAAGCTTTCTTT. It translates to CASSNRGTTEAFF.